This entry lists 19 T cell receptor beta chains sequenced from one sample in a study of blood T cell repertoires in COVID-19. The protocol was immunoSEQ multiplex PCR, while the TCRdb copy is restricted to in-frame clones and leaves out a portion. The sample shows about 300,000 clones, around 90% of them seen only once. The specimen sequenced was peripheral blood. These receptors all come from a woman aged 45-65 years with COVID-19, enrolled during active disease.

This chain uses TRBV7-8 with TRBJ1-2; D is uncertain. The CDR3 contains 13 residues. Trimming stripped 1 base from V and 4 bases from J, with 7 bases between. Germline V CDR1 and CDR2: SGHVS, FQNEAQ. In DNA, the CDR3 is TGTGCCAGCAGCTTAGGTGGGAGCTATGGCTACACCTTC. Translated, it gives CASSLGGSYGYTF. Full variable domain (remainder filled in from reference TRBV7-8 and TRBJ1-2): GAGVSQSPRYKVAKRGQDVALRCDPISGHVSLFWYQQALGQGPEFLTYFQNEAQLDKSGLPSDRFFAERPEGSVSTLKIQRTQQEDSAVYLCASSLGGSYGYTFGSGTRLTVV.

The chain recombines TRBV11-2 with TRBJ2-3; 7 nucleotides line up with TRBD2. Per germline, CDR1 SGHAT and CDR2 FQNNGV. Losses at the gene ends were 1 base for V and 3 bases for J; bases not matched to a gene: 4. CDR3 length: 15 amino acids. The CDR3 sequence: CASSLGTGRTDTQYF. Here the CDR3 DNA reads TGTGCCAGCAGCTTAGGGACCGGGAGGACAGATACGCAGTATTTT. Drawing the rest from reference TRBV11-2 and TRBJ2-3, the complete variable domain is EAGVAQSPRYKIIEKRQSVAFWCNPISGHATLYWYQQILGQGPKLLIQFQNNGVVDDSQLPKDRFSAERLKGVDSTLKIQPAKLEDSAVYLCASSLGTGRTDTQYFGPGTRLTVL.

The chain has TRBV18 and TRBJ2-2, with TRBD2 identical over 10 bases. The J segment lost 3 bases and the V segment lost 4 bases, leaving 2 bases of the junction unmatched. Germline lookup yields CDR1 KGHSH and CDR2 LQKENI. The CDR3 runs 15 residues. The CDR3 DNA follows: TGTGCCAGCTCACTAGCGGGAGGCTACACCGGGGAGCTGTTTTTT. Protein sequence: CASSLAGGYTGELFF. Based on the CDR3 plus reference TRBV18 and TRBJ2-2, the full variable domain is NAGVMQNPRHLVRRRGQEARLRCSPMKGHSHVYWYRQLPEEGLKFMVYLQKENIIDESGMPKERFSAEFPKEGPSILRIQQVVRGDSAAYFCASSLAGGYTGELFFGEGSRLTVL.

This chain joins TRBV10-1 and TRBJ2-7; 10 positions match TRBD2. J lost 5 bases, V lost 0 bases, and 4 bases had no gene match. Germline CDR1 reads WNHNN; CDR2 reads SYGVQD (reference sequence). CDR3 length: 15 amino acids. This CDR3 is CASSESTSGNHEQYF. The DNA for the CDR3 is TGCGCCAGCAGTGAGTCTACTAGCGGGAACCACGAGCAGTACTTC.

The chain joins TRBV24-1 to TRBJ1-1, with 9 bases lining up with TRBD1. From germline, CDR1 is KGHDR and CDR2 SFDVKD. The J segment lost 4 bases and the V segment lost 5 bases, leaving 7 bases of the junction unmatched. This CDR3 contains 15 residues. The CDR3 region is CATSAGGTGRTEAFF. The DNA for the CDR3 is TGTGCCACCAGTGCGGGCGGGACAGGGCGCACTGAAGCTTTCTTT.

The sample holds one count of this clone. The chain couples TRBV19 to TRBJ1-4, with 9 bases aligning to TRBD1. Trimming at V came to 3 bases and at J to 6 bases, leaving 2 bases not matched to a gene. Germline V CDR1 and CDR2: LNHDA, SQIVND (reference sequence). CDR3 length: 14 residues. As DNA, the CDR3 is TGTGCCAGTAGTATCTGGGACAGGGATGAAAAACTGTTTTTT. Protein product: CASSIWDRDEKLFF.

This rearrangement joins TRBV27 to TRBJ2-7; D is unclear. Trimming took off 2 bases at V and 9 bases at J, with 23 bases between the two ends. There are 16 residues in the CDR3. Germline CDR1 is MNHEY and CDR2 is SMNVEV (reference sequence). The CDR3: CASSLSPVKPSRGQYF. In nucleotides, the CDR3 is TGTGCCAGCAGTTTAAGCCCCGTTAAACCATCTCGCGGGCAGTACTTC.

Written as DNA, the CDR3 is TGTGCCAGCAGCCACGGGACAGCGAATGAAAAACTGTTTTTT. It is translated as CASSHGTANEKLFF. The chain joins TRBV7-2 to TRBJ1-4; 7 nucleotides agree with TRBD1. The V gene end was trimmed by 5 bases and the J gene end by 5 bases; junction bases not matched to a gene: 5. The CDR3 covers 14 residues. Germline CDR1 and CDR2: SGHTA and FQGNSA.

The chain joins TRBV19 to TRBJ2-7; 8 bases agree with TRBD2. This CDR3 is built from 16 residues. CDR1 LNHDA and CDR2 SQIVND come from the germline V gene (reference sequence). The V and J ends lost 8 bases and 6 bases, in that order; junction bases with no gene match: 18. CDR3 coding DNA: TGTGCCAGTGGGTTGGGATGGCGGGAGGTCTTGCTCGAGCAGTACTTC. It yields the protein CASGLGWREVLLEQYF.

The chain uses TRBV5-5 and TRBJ1-4; tentatively, D is TRBD1 (5 bases). This CDR3 has 15 residues. V lost 4 bases, J lost 3 bases, and 13 bases lay in between. CDR1 and CDR2 from the germline V gene are SGHKS and YYEKEE (reference sequence). For the CDR3, the DNA is TGTGCCAGCAGCGTGCAGGGTTGGTCTAATGAAAAACTGTTTTTT. This gives the protein CASSVQGWSNEKLFF.

This clone was counted between two and nine times. The genes are TRBV7-2 and TRBJ1-3; TRBD1 might be the D (5 bases). This CDR3 is 14 amino acids long. V lost 5 bases and J 0 bases, leaving 8 bases between the germline ends. Germline V CDR1 and CDR2: SGHTA, FQGNSA. This chain's CDR3 is CASSPQDSGNTIYF. The CDR3 nucleotides read TGTGCCAGCAGCCCACAGGACTCTGGAAACACCATATATTTT.

V gene TRBV9 combines with J gene TRBJ1-2; D gene uncertain. This CDR3 spans 16 amino acids. Germline CDR1 reads SGDLS; CDR2 reads YYNGEE. Trimming shortened V by 6 bases and J by 8 bases, and 26 bases separated the two germline ends. The CDR3 is CASTVRSDGFRRGYTF. In nucleotides, the CDR3 is TGTGCCAGCACCGTGAGGTCTGACGGTTTTAGGCGCGGCTACACCTTC.

The chain uses TRBV19 and TRBJ2-1; 8 positions match TRBD2. CDR3 length: 16 amino acids. Per germline, CDR1 LNHDA and CDR2 SQIVND (reference sequence). V gave up 3 bases and J gave up 3 bases; unmatched junction bases: 7. DNA of the CDR3: TGTGCCAGTAGTATCTGGCTAGCGGGTAGCTACAATGAGCAGTTCTTC. Encoded protein: CASSIWLAGSYNEQFF.

The CDR3 DNA sequence: TGTGCCAGCAGGCCGAGCACAGGGAATTCACCCCTCCACTTT. As protein: CASRPSTGNSPLHF. The chain recombines TRBV3-1 (or the pseudogene TRBV3-2) with TRBJ1-6, with TRBD1 as a possible D gene (6 bases). Between the trimmed V and J ends, which lost 6 bases and 7 bases, there was a span of 13 bases. CDR1 and CDR2 from the germline V gene are LGHDT and YNNKEL (reference sequence). This CDR3 has 14 residues.

The V call is TRBV19, the J call TRBJ1-1; no clear D. The V gene lost 1 base and the J gene lost 11 bases, with 17 bases spanning the gap. The germline CDR1 and CDR2 sequences are LNHDA and SQIVND (reference sequence). This CDR3 region has 14 residues. Here the CDR3 reads CASSIVGSRAGAFF. The CDR3 DNA sequence: TGTGCCAGTAGTATAGTCGGGTCAAGGGCGGGCGCTTTCTTT.

This clone was counted only a few times. J is TRBJ1-1 and V is TRBV11-3; D gene ambiguous. V was clipped by 0 bases and J by 4 bases, with 6 bases between them. Germline V gene sequence: CDR1 SGHNT, CDR2 YENEEA. The CDR3 consists of 13 residues. CDR3 amino acids: CASSLDAGTEAFF. The CDR3 region has the DNA TGTGCCAGCAGCTTAGATGCCGGCACTGAAGCTTTCTTT. Drawing the rest from reference TRBV11-3 and TRBJ1-1, the complete variable domain is EAGVVQSPRYKIIEKKQPVAFWCNPISGHNTLYWYLQNLGQGPELLIRYENEEAVDDSQLPKDRFSAERLKGVDSTLKIQPAELGDSAVYLCASSLDAGTEAFFGQGTRLTVV.

The chain employs TRBV19 and TRBJ2-1; tentative D call: TRBD2 (6 bases). This CDR3 region has 15 residues. Trimming removed 7 bases from V and 3 bases from J, with 16 bases in between. Per germline, CDR1 LNHDA and CDR2 SQIVND (reference sequence). The CDR3 sequence is CASKIGGRFYNEQFF. CDR3 nucleotides: TGTGCCAGTAAAATCGGGGGACGGTTCTACAATGAGCAGTTCTTC.

This chain links TRBV5-1 with TRBJ1-2, with D possibly being TRBD1 (5 bases). The germline V gene has CDR1 SGHRS and CDR2 YFSETQ. Trimming left V 4 bases short and J 6 bases short, with 13 bases between. The CDR3 length is 13 residues. For the CDR3, the DNA is TGCGCCAGCAGCGGGCAGGGTTTCGATGGCTACACCTTC. As protein: CASSGQGFDGYTF.

V gene TRBV7-2 combines with J gene TRBJ1-5; D is undetermined. The CDR3 sequence is 13 residues long. The germline V gene has CDR1 SGHTA and CDR2 FQGNSA. Trimming shortened V by 0 bases and J by 11 bases, and 11 bases separated the two germline ends. The CDR3 is CASSLAGTGSQHF. In DNA form, the CDR3 reads TGTGCCAGCAGCTTAGCCGGTACCGGGTCCCAGCATTTT.